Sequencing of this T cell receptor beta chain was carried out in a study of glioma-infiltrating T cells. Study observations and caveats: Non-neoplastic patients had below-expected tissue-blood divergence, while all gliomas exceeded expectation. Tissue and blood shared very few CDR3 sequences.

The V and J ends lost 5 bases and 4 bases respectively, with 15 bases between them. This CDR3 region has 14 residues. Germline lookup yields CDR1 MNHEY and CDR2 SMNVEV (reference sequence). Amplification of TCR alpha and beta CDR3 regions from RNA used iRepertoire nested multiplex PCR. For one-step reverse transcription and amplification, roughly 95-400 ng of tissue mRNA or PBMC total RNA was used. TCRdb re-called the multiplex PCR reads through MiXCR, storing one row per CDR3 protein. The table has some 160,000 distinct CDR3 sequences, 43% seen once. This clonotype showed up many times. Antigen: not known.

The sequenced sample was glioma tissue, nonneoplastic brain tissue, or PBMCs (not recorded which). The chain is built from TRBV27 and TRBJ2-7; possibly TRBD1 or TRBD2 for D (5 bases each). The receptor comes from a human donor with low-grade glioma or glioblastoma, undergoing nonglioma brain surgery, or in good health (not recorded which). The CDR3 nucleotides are TGTGCCAGCAGTACTCCGGGGCCCGGATACGAGCAGTACTTC. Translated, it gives CASSTPGPGYEQYF.